The subject of this entry is one T cell receptor beta chain. The study ran its PCR with 60 Vbeta and 13 Jbeta primers. Sequencing used immunoSEQ multiplex PCR; TCRdb keeps in-frame clones, though not all of them. The sample carries about 150,000 clones, around 80% recorded once. These data come from a study of cytomegalovirus exposure and HLA in healthy donors. Germline assignment: CDR1 KGHSH and CDR2 LQKENI. Trimming removed 3 bases from V and 4 bases from J, with 12 bases in between. CDR3 length equals 15 residues. The sequence was obtained from a man under 40 in good health and CMV-seropositive. The chain carries TRBV18 and TRBJ2-2; D might be TRBD1 (6 bases). The sequencing sample was made of PBMCs. The CDR3 DNA sequence: TGTGCCAGCTCACCTAGGGACAATCCCACCGGGGAGCTGTTTTTT. This translates into CASSPRDNPTGELFF.